The sequence of this T cell receptor beta chain was determined in a study of T-cell memory formation after mild COVID-19. Study-level information: TCR clusters were mostly donor specific.

Notes on the study in general: Clones which contracted sat mainly in CM and EM if CD4+, and in EMRA if CD8+. Contracting clones from day 15 to 85 showed balanced CD4/CD8; later expanders favored CD4+.

V trimming: 6 bases; J trimming: 7 bases; junction bases outside the gene matches: 9. The CDR3 loop spans 15 amino acids. Germline V CDR1 and CDR2: LNHDA, SQIVND (reference sequence). TCRdb processed the 5' RACE reads anew with MiXCR; each CDR3 protein has one entry. The sample holds 350,000 to 500,000 distinct CDR3 sequences, more than 15% seen once. This clonotype was seen more than once but under ten times. Antigen unknown. This chain uses TRBV19 with TRBJ2-2; 9 nucleotides agree with TRBD1. The clonotype was recovered from a man in his late teens or twenties who had mild COVID-19 (a few samples of this study predate the infection). Cell type and time point are not known. Specimen: PBMCs or a T cell subset sorted from them (not recorded which). CDR3 in amino acids: CASSPNRGPGGELFF. The CDR3 DNA reads as TGTGCCAGTAGCCCTAACAGGGGGCCCGGCGGGGAGCTGTTTTTT. The full variable domain, its missing parts supplied by reference TRBV19 and TRBJ2-2, is DGGITQSPKYLFRKEGQNVTLSCEQNLNHDAMYWYRQDPGQGLRLIYYSQIVNDFQKGDIAEGYSVSREKKESFPLTVTSAQKNPTAFYLCASSPNRGPGGELFFGEGSRLTVL.